This TCR beta chain was recovered during a study of T cells in Graves' hyperthyroidism and ophthalmopathy. CDR3 size: 14 residues. Germline assignment: CDR1 MRHNA and CDR2 SNTAGT. V dropped 4 bases and J dropped 2 bases, with 11 bases sitting between them. This clonotype was recorded a few times. What was amplified from RNA transcripts were TCR beta CDR3 regions. The HTBI set primed first-round TCR CDR3 RT-PCR. TCRdb reprocessed the multiplex PCR reads via MiXCR and lists one record per CDR3 protein. This table has around 620,000 distinct CDR3 sequences, about 14% appearing once. The material sequenced was blood. The chain recombines TRBV6-4 with TRBJ1-1; D is uncertain. This sequence was found in a woman between 18 and 30 years old with Graves' ophthalmopathy. For the CDR3, the DNA is TGTGCCAGCAGTGCGGGCACCCGTAACACTGAAGCTTTCTTT. Its translation is CASSAGTRNTEAFF.